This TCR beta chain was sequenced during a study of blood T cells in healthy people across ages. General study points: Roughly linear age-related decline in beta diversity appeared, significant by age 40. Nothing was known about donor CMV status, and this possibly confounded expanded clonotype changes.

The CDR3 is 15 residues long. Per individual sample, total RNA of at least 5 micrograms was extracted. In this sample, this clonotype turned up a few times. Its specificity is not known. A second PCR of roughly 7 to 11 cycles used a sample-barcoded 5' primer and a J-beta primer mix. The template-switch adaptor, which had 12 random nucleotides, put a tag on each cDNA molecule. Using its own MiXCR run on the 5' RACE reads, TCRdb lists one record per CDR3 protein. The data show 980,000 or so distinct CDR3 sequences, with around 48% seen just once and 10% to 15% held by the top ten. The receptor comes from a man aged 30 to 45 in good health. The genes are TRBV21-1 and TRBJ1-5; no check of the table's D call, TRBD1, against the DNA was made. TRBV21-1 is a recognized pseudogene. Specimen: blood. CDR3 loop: CASSNYRASNQPQHF. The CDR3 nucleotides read TGTGCCAGCAGCAATTACAGGGCAAGCAATCAGCCCCAGCATTTT.